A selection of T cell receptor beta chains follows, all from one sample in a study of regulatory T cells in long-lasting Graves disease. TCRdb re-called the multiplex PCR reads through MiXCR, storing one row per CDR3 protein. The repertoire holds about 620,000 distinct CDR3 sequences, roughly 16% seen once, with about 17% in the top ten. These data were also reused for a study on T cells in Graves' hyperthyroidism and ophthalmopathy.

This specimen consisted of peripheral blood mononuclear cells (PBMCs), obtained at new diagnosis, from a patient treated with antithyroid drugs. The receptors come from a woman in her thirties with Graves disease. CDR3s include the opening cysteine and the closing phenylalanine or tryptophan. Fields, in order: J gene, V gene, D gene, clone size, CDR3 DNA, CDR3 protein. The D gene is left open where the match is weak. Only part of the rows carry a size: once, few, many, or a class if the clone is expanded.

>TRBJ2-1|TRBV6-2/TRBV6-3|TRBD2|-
TGTGCCAGCAGTTACGGGACTAGCGGGAGTCAGAATGAGCAGTTCTTC
CASSYGTSGSQNEQFF
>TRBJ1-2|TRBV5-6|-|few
TGTGCCAGCAGCTCCGCCGGGGTGGGGGTGTTTTATGGCTACACCTTC
CASSSAGVGVFYGYTF
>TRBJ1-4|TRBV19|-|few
TGTGCCAGTAGCTCCCTGGGGGAAGATGAAAAACTGTTTTTT
CASSSLGEDEKLFF
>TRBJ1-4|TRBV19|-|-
TGTGCCAGTAGTCTAAATCGGGGTAATAATGAAAAACTGTTTTTT
CASSLNRGNNEKLFF
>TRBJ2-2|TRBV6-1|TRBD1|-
TGTGCCAGCAGACAATCTGCCGGGACAGGAAACACCGGGGAGCTGTTTTTT
CASRQSAGTGNTGELFF
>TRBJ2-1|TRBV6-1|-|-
TGTGCCAGCAGAAAGACAGGAGCGGACAATGAGCAGTTCTTC
CASRKTGADNEQFF
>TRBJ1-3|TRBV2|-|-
TGTGCCAGCGGTAGATATTCTGGAAACACCATATATTTT
CASGRYSGNTIYF
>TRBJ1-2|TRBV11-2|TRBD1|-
TGTGCCAGCAGCTTAAATCGAGGGGGCGGGCAGTTCAATGGCTACACCTTC
CASSLNRGGGQFNGYTF
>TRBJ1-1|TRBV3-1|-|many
TGTGCCAGCGAGGGTTTCACTGAAGCTTTCTTT
CASEGFTEAFF
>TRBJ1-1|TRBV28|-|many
TGTGCCAGCAGTTTCTATGACCGCGCGAACACTGAAGCTTTCTTT
CASSFYDRANTEAFF
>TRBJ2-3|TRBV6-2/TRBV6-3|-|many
TGTGCCAGCAGTGAAGTTCGTCGGGAGTCGCAGTATTTT
CASSEVRRESQYF
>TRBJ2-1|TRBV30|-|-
TGTGCCTGGAGCCTTAGGCTAGCCTCCAATGAGCAGTTCTTC
CAWSLRLASNEQFF
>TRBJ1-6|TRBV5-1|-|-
TGCGCCAGCAGCTTGGTAGCCAGGGATTCCTATAATTCACCCCTCCACTTT
CASSLVARDSYNSPLHF
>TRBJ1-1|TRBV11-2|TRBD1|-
TGTGCCAGCAGGATGACAGGGGGCGGATGGAACACTGAAGCTTTCTTT
CASRMTGGGWNTEAFF
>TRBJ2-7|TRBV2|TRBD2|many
TGTGCCAGCAGTCCTAGGACTAGCGGAGGGGGGGAGCAGTACTTC
CASSPRTSGGGEQYF
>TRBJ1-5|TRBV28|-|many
TGTGCCAGCAGTTTTCCCGGGCTGCGTCAGCCCCAGCATTTT
CASSFPGLRQPQHF
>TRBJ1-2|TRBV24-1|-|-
TGTGCCACCAGTGACCCCCCCGGGGAAGCCGGCTACACCTTC
CATSDPPGEAGYTF
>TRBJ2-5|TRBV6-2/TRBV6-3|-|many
TGTGCCAGCAGTCTCTCTACCGGGACCCCTCTCAAGAAGTACCAAGAGACCCAGTACTTC
CASSLSTGTPLKKYQETQYF
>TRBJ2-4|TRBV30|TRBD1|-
TGTGCCTGGAGTCTCCCGGACAGGGGGCCGGCCAAAAACATTCAGTACTTC
CAWSLPDRGPAKNIQYF
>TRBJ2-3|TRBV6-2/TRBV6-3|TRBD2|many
TGTGCCAGCAGTTCCCTTGGCGGGAGAAATCCTCGCACAGATACGCAGTATTTT
CASSSLGGRNPRTDTQYF
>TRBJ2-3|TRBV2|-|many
TGTGCCAGCTCCCAAGAAGGGGGGCCCACAGATACGCAGTATTTT
CASSQEGGPTDTQYF
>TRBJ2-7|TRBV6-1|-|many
TGTGCCAGCAGTGAATCTGGTGGGGATTTCTACGAGCAGTACTTC
CASSESGGDFYEQYF
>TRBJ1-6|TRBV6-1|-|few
TGTGCCAGCGCCGGGGGGGCCAATTCACCCCTCCACTTT
CASAGGANSPLHF
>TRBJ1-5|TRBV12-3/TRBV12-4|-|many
TGTGCCAGCAGTCTCCTCCAGGGGCCGAGCAATCAGCCCCAGCATTTT
CASSLLQGPSNQPQHF
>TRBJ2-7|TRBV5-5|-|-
TGTGCCAGCAGCTTTAGTGAAGCCTACGAGCAGTACTTC
CASSFSEAYEQYF
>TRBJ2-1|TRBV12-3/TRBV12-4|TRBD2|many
TGTGCCAGCAGTTTTTCAGCGGGGAGCTCCTACAATGAGCAGTTCTTC
CASSFSAGSSYNEQFF
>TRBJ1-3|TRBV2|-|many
TGTGCCAGCAGTGAGGGAGGAAACACCATATATTTT
CASSEGGNTIYF
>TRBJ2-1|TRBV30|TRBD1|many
TGTGCCTGGAGTTATGGGACAGGGATCTACAATGAGCAGTTCTTC
CAWSYGTGIYNEQFF
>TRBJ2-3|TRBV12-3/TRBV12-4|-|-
TGTGCCAGCAGTCGAAGCCTCACAGATACGCAGTATTTT
CASSRSLTDTQYF
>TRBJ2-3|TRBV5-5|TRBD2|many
TGTGCCAGCAGTCCACTAGCGTCCAGCACAGATACGCAGTATTTT
CASSPLASSTDTQYF
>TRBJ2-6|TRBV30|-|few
TGTGCCTGGAGTTCCCAGCTCTCTGGGGCCAACGTCCTGACTTTC
CAWSSQLSGANVLTF
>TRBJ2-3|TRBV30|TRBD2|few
TGTGCCTGGACTGGACTAGCGGGAGGGACAGATACGCAGTATTTT
CAWTGLAGGTDTQYF
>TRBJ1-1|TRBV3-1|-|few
TGTGCCAGCAGCCAAGGCCGGTGGGGTGAAGCTTTCTTT
CASSQGRWGEAFF
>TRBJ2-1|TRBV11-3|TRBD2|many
TGTGCCAGTAGCGGGAGGGTCAATGAGCAGTTCTTC
CASSGRVNEQFF
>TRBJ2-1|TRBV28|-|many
TGTGCCAGCAGTGCAGCCGGAAGGGGGGGTGAGCAGTTCTTC
CASSAAGRGGEQFF
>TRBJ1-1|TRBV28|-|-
TGTGCCAGCAGCCAAGACGTGGTCCTGAACACTGAAGCTTTCTTT
CASSQDVVLNTEAFF
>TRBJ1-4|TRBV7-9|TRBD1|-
TGTGCCAGCAGCTTAGCGGCAGGGGGTAATGAAAAACTGTTTTTT
CASSLAAGGNEKLFF
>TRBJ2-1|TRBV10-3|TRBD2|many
TGTGCCATCAATCCTAGCGGGAGTACAAATGAGCAGTTCTTC
CAINPSGSTNEQFF
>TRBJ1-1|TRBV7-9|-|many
TGTGCCAGCAGCTTTAGTGTAGAAGAAGCTTTCTTT
CASSFSVEEAFF
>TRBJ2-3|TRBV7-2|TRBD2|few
TGTGCCAGCAGCTTAGTAAGGACCGGGACTAGCGCAGATACGCAGTATTTT
CASSLVRTGTSADTQYF